This TCR beta chain is drawn from a study of T cells in Graves' hyperthyroidism and ophthalmopathy. The wider study: Blood was drawn when the patient was first diagnosed and still untreated. Study-level results: Ophthalmopathy was distinguished from stable hyperthyroidism by 13 V-J signatures. Blood samples included most of the expanded thyroid clonotypes exceeding 0.001.

About this clonotype itself: What it recognizes is unknown.

V shed 9 bases and J shed 8 bases, with 22 bases lying between them. CDR3 size: 15 residues. Germline assignment: CDR1 LNHDA and CDR2 SQIVND (reference sequence). Drawn at first hyperthyroidism diagnosis, the blood sample preceded any ophthalmopathy symptoms. RNA transcripts gave rise to amplified TCR beta CDR3 regions. The HTBI primer set drove a first-round RT-PCR of the TCR CDR3. MiXCR, run by TCRdb on the multiplex PCR reads, gives a single entry per CDR3 protein. The sample consists of 130,000 or so distinct CDR3 sequences, roughly a fifth of them appearing once. This TCR was sampled from a woman in her forties or fifties with Graves' hyperthyroidism that later progressed to Graves' ophthalmopathy. The specimen sequenced was blood. The chain combines TRBV19 with TRBJ1-4; D remains unclear. CDR3 residues: CASARASSSGEKLFF. The CDR3 DNA is TGTGCCAGCGCCCGGGCCAGTTCATCGGGGGAAAAACTGTTTTTT.